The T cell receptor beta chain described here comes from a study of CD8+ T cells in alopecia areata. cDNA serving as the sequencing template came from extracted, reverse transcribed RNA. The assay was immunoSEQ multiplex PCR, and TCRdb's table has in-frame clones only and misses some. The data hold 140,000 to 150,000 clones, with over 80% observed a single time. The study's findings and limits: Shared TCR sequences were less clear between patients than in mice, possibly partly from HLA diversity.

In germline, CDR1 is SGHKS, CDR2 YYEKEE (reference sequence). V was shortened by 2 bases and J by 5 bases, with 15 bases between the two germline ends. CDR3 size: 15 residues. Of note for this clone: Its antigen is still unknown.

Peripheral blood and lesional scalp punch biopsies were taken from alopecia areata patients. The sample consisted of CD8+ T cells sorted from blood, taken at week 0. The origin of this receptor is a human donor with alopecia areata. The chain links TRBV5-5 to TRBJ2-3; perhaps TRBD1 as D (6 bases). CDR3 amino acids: CASSFQGNGVDTQYF. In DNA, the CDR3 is TGTGCCAGCAGCTTTCAGGGGAACGGAGTAGATACGCAGTATTTT.